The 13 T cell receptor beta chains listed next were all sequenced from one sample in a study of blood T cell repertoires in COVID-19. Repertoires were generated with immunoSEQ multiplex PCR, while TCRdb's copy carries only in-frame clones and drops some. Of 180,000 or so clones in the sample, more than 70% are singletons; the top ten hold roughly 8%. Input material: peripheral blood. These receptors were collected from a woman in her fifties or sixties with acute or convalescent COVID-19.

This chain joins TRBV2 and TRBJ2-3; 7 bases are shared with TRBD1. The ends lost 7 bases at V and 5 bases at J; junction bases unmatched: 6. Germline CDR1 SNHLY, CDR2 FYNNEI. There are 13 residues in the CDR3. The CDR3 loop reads CASTRDRRDTQYF. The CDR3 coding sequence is TGTGCCAGCACCCGGGACAGAAGAGATACGCAGTATTTT.

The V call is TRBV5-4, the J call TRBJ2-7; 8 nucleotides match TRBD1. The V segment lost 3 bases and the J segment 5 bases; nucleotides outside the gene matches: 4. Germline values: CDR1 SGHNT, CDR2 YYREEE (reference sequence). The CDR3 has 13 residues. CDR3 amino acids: CASSYDRGNEQYV. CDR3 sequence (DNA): TGTGCCAGCAGCTACGACAGGGGCAACGAGCAGTACGTC.

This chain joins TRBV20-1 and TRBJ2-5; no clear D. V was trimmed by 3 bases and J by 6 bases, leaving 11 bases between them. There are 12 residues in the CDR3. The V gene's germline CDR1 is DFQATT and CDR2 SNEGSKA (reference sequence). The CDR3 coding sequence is TGCAGTGCTAGTATCAGCGTAAAGACCCAGTACTTC. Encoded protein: CSASISVKTQYF.

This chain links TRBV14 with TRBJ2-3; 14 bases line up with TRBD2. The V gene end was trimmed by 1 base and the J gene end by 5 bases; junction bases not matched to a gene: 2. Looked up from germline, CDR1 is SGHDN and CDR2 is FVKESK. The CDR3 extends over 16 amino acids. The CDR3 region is CASSQGGLAGVDTQYF. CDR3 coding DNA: TGTGCCAGCAGCCAAGGGGGACTAGCGGGAGTAGATACGCAGTATTTT.

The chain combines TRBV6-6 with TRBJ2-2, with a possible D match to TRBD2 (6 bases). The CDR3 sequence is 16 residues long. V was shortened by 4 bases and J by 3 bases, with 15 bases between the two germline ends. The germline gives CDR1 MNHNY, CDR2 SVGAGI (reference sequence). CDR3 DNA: TGTGCCAGCAGTTCCCCCGGAGGGAGTGACACCGGGGAGCTGTTTTTT. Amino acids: CASSSPGGSDTGELFF.

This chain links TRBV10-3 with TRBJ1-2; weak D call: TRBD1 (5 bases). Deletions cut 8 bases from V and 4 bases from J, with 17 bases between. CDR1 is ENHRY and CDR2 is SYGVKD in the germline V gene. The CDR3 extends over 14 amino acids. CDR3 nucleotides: TGTGCCATCGAAAGGGACGGGGGTGGCTATGGCTACACCTTC. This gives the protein CAIERDGGGYGYTF.

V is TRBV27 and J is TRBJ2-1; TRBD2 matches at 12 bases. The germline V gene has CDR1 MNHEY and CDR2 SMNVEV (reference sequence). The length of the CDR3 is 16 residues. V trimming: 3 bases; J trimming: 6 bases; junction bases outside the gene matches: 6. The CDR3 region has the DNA TGTGCCAGCAGTTTCCCCTCTAGCGGGAGGGGCAATGAGCAGTTCTTC. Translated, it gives CASSFPSSGRGNEQFF.

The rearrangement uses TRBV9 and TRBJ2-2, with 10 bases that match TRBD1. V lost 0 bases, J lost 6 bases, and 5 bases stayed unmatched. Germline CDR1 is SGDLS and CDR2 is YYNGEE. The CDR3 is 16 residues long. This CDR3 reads CASSVGTGGIAGELFF. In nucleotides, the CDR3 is TGTGCCAGCAGCGTAGGGACAGGGGGTATTGCCGGGGAGCTGTTTTTT.

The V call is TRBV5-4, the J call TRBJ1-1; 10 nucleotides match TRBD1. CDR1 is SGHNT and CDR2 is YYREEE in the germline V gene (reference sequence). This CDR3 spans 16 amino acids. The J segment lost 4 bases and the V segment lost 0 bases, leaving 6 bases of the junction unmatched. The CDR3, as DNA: TGTGCCAGCAGCTTGGGACAGGGGGCGATACCCACTGAAGCTTTCTTT. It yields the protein CASSLGQGAIPTEAFF.

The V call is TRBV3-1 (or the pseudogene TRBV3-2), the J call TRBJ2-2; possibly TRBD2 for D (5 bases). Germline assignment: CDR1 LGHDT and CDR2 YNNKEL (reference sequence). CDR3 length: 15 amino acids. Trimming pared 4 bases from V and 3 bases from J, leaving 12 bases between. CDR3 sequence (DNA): TGTGCCAGCAGCCTGGGGAGAAGGTACACCGGGGAGCTGTTTTTT. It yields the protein CASSLGRRYTGELFF.

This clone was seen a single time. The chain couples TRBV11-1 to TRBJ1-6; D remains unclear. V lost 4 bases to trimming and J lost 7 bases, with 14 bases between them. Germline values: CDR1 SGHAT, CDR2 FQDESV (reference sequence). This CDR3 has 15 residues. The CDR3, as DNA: TGTGCCAGCAGCTCCCGGTCATCCCTCAATTCACCCCTCCACTTT. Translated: CASSSRSSLNSPLHF. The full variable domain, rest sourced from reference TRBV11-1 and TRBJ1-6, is EAEVAQSPRYKITEKSQAVAFWCDPISGHATLYWYRQILGQGPELLVQFQDESVVDDSQLPKDRFSAERLKGVDSTLKIQPAELGDSAMYLCASSSRSSLNSPLHFGNGTRLTVT.

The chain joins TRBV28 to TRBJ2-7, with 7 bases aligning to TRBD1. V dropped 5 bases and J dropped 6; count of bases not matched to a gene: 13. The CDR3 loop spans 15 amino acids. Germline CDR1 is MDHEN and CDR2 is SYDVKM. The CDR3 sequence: CASSRPGQRRSEQYF. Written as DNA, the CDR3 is TGTGCCAGCAGTCGACCGGGACAGCGACGCTCCGAGCAGTACTTC.

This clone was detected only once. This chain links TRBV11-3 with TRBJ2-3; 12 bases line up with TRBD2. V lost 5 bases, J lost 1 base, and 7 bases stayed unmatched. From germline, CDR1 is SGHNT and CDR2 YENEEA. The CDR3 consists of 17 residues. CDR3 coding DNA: TGTGCCAGCAGCCCATTCCGACTAGCGGGGGGCACAGATACGCAGTATTTT. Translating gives CASSPFRLAGGTDTQYF. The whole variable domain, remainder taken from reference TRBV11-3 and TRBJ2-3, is EAGVVQSPRYKIIEKKQPVAFWCNPISGHNTLYWYLQNLGQGPELLIRYENEEAVDDSQLPKDRFSAERLKGVDSTLKIQPAELGDSAVYLCASSPFRLAGGTDTQYFGPGTRLTVL.